This T cell receptor beta chain was profiled in a study of T-cell memory formation after mild COVID-19. Study conclusions and caveats: Clones contracting over day 15 to 85 were CD4/CD8 balanced, with later expanders leaning CD4+. The finding that pre-infection memory included some responding clones suggested that cross-reactive memory joined.

5'RACE with constant-segment primers yielded barcoded, UMI-tagged TCR alpha and TCR beta cDNA libraries. TCRdb redid the calling of the 5' RACE reads with MiXCR, one entry per CDR3 protein. The sample contains more than 450,000 distinct CDR3 sequences, 18% of which appear only once. A word on this clonotype: The antigen remains unidentified.

The V gene end was trimmed by 2 bases and the J gene end by 0 bases; junction bases not matched to a gene: 6. Germline CDR1 and CDR2: SQVTM and ANQGSEA. This CDR3 is built from 15 residues. J is TRBJ1-1 and V is TRBV29-1; 7 bases are shared with TRBD1. This sequence was found in an adult woman who had mild COVID-19 (a few samples of this study predate the infection). Cell type and time point are not known. Material for sequencing was PBMCs or a T cell subset sorted from them (not recorded which). CDR3 DNA: TGCAGCGTTGAAAGTCCCGACAGGGTGAACACTGAAGCTTTCTTT. It specifies CSVESPDRVNTEAFF.